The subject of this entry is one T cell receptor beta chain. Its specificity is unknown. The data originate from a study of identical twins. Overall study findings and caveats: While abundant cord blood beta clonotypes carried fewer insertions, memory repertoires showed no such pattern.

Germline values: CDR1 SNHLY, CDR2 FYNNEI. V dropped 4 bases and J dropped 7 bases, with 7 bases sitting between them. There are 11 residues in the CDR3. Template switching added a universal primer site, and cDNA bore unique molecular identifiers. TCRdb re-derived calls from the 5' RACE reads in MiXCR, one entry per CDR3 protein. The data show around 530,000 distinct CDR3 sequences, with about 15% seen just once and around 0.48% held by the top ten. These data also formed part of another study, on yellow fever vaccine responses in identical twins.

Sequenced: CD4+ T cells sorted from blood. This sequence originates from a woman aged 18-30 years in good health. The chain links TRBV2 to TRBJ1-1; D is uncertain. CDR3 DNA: TGTGCCAGCAGTGCCCATCGTGAAGCTTTCTTT. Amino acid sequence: CASSAHREAFF. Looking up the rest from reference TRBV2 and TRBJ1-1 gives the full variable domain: EPEVTQTPSHQVTQMGQEVILRCVPISNHLYFYWYRQILGQKVEFLVSFYNNEISEKSEIFDDQFSVERPDGSNFTLKIRSTKLEDSAMYFCASSAHREAFFGQGTRLTVV.